Following are 2 T cell receptor beta chains from one sample sequenced in a study of shared clonotypes between healthy human individuals. The method was immunoSEQ multiplex PCR; TCRdb's version includes in-frame clones alone and lacks a portion of them. The sample records about 2 million clones, about 95% being singletons. The naive CD8 population came from CD45RO-negative cells selected for CCR7, without terminally differentiated effector memory CD45RA+ cells. Sequencing input: naive CD8+ T cells sorted from blood. The receptors stem from a man aged 18 to 30 in good health.

The chain couples TRBV5-6 to TRBJ1-2, with 7 bases that match TRBD1. CDR1 is SGHDT and CDR2 is YYEEEE in the germline V gene. Losses at the gene ends were 0 bases for V and 8 bases for J; bases not matched to a gene: 7. The CDR3 is made up of 14 amino acids. The CDR3 here is CASSLGDSNPGYTF. The CDR3 DNA reads as TGTGCCAGCAGCTTGGGGGACAGTAACCCCGGCTACACCTTC.

The chain employs TRBV7-2 and TRBJ2-5; the match to TRBD2 covers 14 bases. The CDR3 contains 17 residues. The V gene's germline CDR1 is SGHTA and CDR2 FQGNSA. V was pared by 5 bases and J by 6 bases, with 11 bases of the junction left unmatched. The CDR3 sequence is CASSGPTSGRGWKTQYF. DNA for the CDR3: TGTGCCAGCAGCGGCCCGACTAGCGGGAGGGGGTGGAAGACCCAGTACTTC.